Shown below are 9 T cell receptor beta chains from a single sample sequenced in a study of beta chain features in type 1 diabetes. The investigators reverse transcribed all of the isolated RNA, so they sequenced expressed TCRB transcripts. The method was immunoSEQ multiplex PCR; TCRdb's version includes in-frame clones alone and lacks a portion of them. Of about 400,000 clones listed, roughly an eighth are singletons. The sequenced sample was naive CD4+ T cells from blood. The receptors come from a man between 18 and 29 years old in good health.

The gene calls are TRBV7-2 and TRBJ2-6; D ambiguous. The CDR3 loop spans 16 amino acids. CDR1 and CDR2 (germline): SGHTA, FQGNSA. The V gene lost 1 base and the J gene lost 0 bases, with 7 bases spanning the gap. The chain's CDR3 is CASSLEQDSGANVLTF. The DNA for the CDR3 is TGTGCCAGCAGCTTAGAACAAGACTCTGGGGCCAACGTCCTGACTTTC.

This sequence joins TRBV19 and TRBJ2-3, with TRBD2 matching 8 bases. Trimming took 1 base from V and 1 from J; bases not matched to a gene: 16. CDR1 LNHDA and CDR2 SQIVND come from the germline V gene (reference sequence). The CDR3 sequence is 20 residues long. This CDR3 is CASSIGFLPRKAGGTDTQYF. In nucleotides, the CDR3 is TGTGCCAGTAGTATAGGGTTTCTACCCCGAAAAGCGGGAGGCACAGATACGCAGTATTTT. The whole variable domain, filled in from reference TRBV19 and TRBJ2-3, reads DGGITQSPKYLFRKEGQNVTLSCEQNLNHDAMYWYRQDPGQGLRLIYYSQIVNDFQKGDIAEGYSVSREKKESFPLTVTSAQKNPTAFYLCASSIGFLPRKAGGTDTQYFGPGTRLTVL.

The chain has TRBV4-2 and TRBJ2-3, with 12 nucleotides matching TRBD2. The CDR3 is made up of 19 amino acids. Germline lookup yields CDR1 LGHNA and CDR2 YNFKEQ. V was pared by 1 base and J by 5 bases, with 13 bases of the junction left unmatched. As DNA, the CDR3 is TGTGCCAGCAGCCAAGTCGGCCTAGCGGGAGGGCCGATGGAAGATACGCAGTATTTT. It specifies CASSQVGLAGGPMEDTQYF.

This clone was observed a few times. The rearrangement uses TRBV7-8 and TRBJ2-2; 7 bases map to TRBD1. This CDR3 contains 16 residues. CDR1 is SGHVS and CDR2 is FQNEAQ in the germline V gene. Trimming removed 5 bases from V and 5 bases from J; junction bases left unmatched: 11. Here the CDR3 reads CASSPGQATGTGELFF. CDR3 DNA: TGTGCCAGCAGCCCAGGACAGGCTACAGGGACCGGGGAGCTGTTTTTT.

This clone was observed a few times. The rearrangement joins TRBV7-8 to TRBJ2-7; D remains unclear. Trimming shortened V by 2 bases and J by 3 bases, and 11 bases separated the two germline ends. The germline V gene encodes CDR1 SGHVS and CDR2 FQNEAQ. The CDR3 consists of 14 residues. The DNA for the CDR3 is TGTGCCAGCAGCTTACAGCCCAGGAACTACGAGCAGTACTTC. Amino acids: CASSLQPRNYEQYF.

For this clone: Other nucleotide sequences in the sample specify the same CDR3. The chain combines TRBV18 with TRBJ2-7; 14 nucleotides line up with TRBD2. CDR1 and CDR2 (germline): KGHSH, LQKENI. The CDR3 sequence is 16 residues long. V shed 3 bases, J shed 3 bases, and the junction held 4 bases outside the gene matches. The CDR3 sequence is CASSPPGLAGVYEQYF. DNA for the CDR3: TGTGCCAGCTCACCCCCGGGACTAGCGGGGGTCTACGAGCAGTACTTC.

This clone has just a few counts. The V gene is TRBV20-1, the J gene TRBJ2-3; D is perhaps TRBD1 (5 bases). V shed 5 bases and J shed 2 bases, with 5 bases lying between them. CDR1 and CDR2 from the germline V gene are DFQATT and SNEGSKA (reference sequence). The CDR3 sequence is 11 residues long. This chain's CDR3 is CSAGATDTQYF. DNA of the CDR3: TGCAGTGCTGGGGCCACAGATACGCAGTATTTT.

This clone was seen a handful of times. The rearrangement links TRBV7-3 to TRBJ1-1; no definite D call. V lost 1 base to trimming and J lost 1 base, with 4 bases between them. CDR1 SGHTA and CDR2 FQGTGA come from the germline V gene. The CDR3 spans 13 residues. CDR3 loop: CASSLNGNTEAFF. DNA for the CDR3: TGTGCCAGCAGCTTAAACGGGAACACTGAAGCTTTCTTT.

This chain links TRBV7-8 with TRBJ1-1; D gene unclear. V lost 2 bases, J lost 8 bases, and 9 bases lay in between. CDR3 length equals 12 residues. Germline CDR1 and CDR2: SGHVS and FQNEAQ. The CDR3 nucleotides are TGTGCCAGCAGCTTATCCGGTAACGAAGCTTTCTTT. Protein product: CASSLSGNEAFF.